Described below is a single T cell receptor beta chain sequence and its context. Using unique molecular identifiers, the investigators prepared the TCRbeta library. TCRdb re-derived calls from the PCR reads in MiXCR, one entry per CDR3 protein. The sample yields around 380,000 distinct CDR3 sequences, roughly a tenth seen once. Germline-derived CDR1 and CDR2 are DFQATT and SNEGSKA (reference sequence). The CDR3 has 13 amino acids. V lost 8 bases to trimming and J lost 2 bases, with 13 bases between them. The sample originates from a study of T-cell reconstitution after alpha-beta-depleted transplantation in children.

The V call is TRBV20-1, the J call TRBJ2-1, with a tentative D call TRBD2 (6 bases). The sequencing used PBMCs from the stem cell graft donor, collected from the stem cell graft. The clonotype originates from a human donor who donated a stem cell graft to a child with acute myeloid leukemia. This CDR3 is CSTGTSTYNEQFF. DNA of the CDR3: TGCAGTACCGGGACTTCCACCTACAATGAGCAGTTCTTC.